Reported below is one T cell receptor (beta chain). The data are from a study of T-cell reconstitution after alpha-beta-depleted transplantation in children. Unique molecular identifiers tagged the TCRbeta library. In TCRdb, the PCR reads were re-called with MiXCR into one record per CDR3 protein. The sample carries around 480,000 distinct CDR3 sequences, approximately 29% recorded once. The germline V and J ends were trimmed by 6 bases and 2 bases, with 14 bases remaining between them. This CDR3 is built from 15 residues. CDR1 is SGHTA, CDR2 FQGTGA, per germline. The rearrangement joins TRBV7-3 to TRBJ2-1; the D gene is possibly TRBD1 (5 bases). This receptor was identified in a human donor who donated a stem cell graft to a child with aplastic anemia. Sequences were derived from PBMCs from the stem cell graft donor, sampled from the stem cell graft. This CDR3 is CASSIEGAPYNEQFF. The DNA of the CDR3 is TGTGCCAGCAGTATCGAAGGGGCTCCCTACAATGAGCAGTTCTTC. Based on the CDR3 plus reference TRBV7-3 and TRBJ2-1, the full variable domain is GAGVSQTPSNKVTEKGKYVELRCDPISGHTALYWYRQSLGQGPEFLIYFQGTGAADDSGLPNDRFFAVRPEGSVSTLKIQRTERGDSAVYLCASSIEGAPYNEQFFGPGTRLTVL.